This T cell receptor beta chain came from a study of T cells in Graves' hyperthyroidism and ophthalmopathy. This clonotype appeared many times. Its target is not known. Ophthalmopathy patients had moderate-to-severe active disease, CAS ≥3, NOSPECS ≥4, and disease duration under 3 months. Germline V gives CDR1 SGHAT, CDR2 FQNNGV. V gave up 0 bases and J gave up 4 bases, with 18 bases separating them. The length of the CDR3 is 17 residues. Whole-study results and caveats: Researchers report that a 13 V-J model separated ophthalmopathy from stable hyperthyroidism. In the blood, most expanded thyroid clonotypes above 0.001 appeared as well. The model forecast ophthalmopathy, anticipating it by a median roughly 6 months before onset.

Amplified TCR beta CDR3 regions came from RNA transcripts. Researchers ran a first-round RT-PCR on the TCR CDR3 using the HTBI primer set. TCRdb analysed the multiplex PCR reads with MiXCR anew, one entry per CDR3 protein. The data show about 410,000 distinct CDR3 sequences, with roughly 15% seen just once and roughly 13% held by the top ten. The genes are TRBV11-2 and TRBJ1-1; TRBD1 might be the D (5 bases). This TCR was recovered from a young man with Graves' ophthalmopathy. The sequenced material came from blood. The CDR3 here is CASSLEFTGLRGTEAFF. The CDR3 coding sequence is TGTGCCAGCAGCTTAGAGTTCACGGGGCTTAGGGGCACTGAAGCTTTCTTT.